This T cell receptor beta chain was observed in a study of T cell responses to AZD1222 COVID-19 vaccine. Study results and limitations: Most donors were white British and more were female, and clonal diversity was possibly underestimated. After two AZD1222 doses, spike-specific TCR breadth and depth rose versus day 0. No day 14 peak samples; only post-peak repertoires were characterized.

Concerning this clone itself: No antigen is known for it.

Profiled with immunoSEQ multiplex PCR; TCRdb holds only in-frame clones, not every one. The top ten clones hold around 0.98% of a sample with about 180,000 clones, 90% to 95% of them seen once. Per the germline V gene, CDR1 is SEHNR and CDR2 is FQNEAQ (reference sequence). The CDR3 totals 13 residues. V trimming: 3 bases; J trimming: 7 bases; junction bases outside the gene matches: 0. The rearrangement joins TRBV7-9 to TRBJ1-6, with 7 nucleotides matching TRBD1. This receptor was obtained from an adult who received the MenACWY meningococcal vaccine as a control. The sample was peripheral blood, taken 28 days after the second dose of the MenACWY control vaccine. In nucleotides, the CDR3 is TGTGCCAGCAGCTTGGGACAGAATTCACCCCTCCACTTT. Protein sequence: CASSLGQNSPLHF.